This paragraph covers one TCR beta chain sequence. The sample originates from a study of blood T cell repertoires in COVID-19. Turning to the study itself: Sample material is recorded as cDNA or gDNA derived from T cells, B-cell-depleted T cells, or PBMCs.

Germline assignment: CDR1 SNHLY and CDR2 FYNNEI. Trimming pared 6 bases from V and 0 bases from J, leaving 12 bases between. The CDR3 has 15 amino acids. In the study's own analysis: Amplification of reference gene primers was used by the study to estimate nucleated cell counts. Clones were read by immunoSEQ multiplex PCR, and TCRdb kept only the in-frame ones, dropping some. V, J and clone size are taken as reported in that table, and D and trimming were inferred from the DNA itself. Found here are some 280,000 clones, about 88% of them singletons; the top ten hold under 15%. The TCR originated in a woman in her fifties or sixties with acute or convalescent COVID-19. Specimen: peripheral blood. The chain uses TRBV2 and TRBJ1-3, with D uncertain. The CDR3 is CASREEDYSGNTIYF. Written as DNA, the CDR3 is TGTGCCAGCAGGGAGGAGGATTACTCTGGAAACACCATATATTTT.